The 3 T cell receptor beta chains below come from one sample, sequenced in a study of Ad26.COV2.S vaccination and SARS-CoV-2 variants. Described treatment: 15 to 20 received Ad26.COV2.S at low or high dose, single or two shots; five or six received placebo; per-sample allocation not given. Day 63 following the first vaccine or placebo injection was when the samples were taken. The method was immunoSEQ multiplex PCR; TCRdb's version includes in-frame clones alone and lacks a portion of them. In the table there are some 250,000 clones, over 75% of which are singletons. The source was peripheral blood, collected in a trial of Ad26.COV2.S vaccine versus placebo. Receptors were obtained from a person aged 18-60 years who received the Ad26.COV2.S COVID-19 vaccine or a placebo.

The rearrangement links TRBV11-2 to TRBJ2-1; TRBD1 agrees at 11 bases. Per the germline V gene, CDR1 is SGHAT and CDR2 is FQNNGV. Unmatched junction bases numbered 3, after V lost 2 bases and J lost 3 bases. This CDR3 has 16 residues. CDR3 bases: TGTGCCAGCAGCTTACCTGGGACAGGGGGCTACAATGAGCAGTTCTTC. Its protein is CASSLPGTGGYNEQFF.

This sequence joins TRBV30 and TRBJ2-7, with D maybe TRBD2 (6 bases). CDR1 GTSNPN and CDR2 SVGIG come from the germline V gene (reference sequence). Trimming cost V 2 bases and J 7 bases, with 24 bases left between them. CDR3 length: 16 amino acids. The chain's CDR3 is CAWSRGWEGAVGEQYF. CDR3 nucleotides: TGTGCCTGGAGTCGGGGGTGGGAAGGGGCCGTTGGGGAGCAGTACTTC.

The chain employs TRBV5-1 and TRBJ1-3; 7 bases agree with TRBD1. The ends lost 4 bases at V and 9 bases at J; junction bases unmatched: 13. This CDR3 has 15 amino acids. Germline V gene lookup returns CDR1 SGHRS and CDR2 YFSETQ. The CDR3 DNA sequence: TGCGCCAGCAGCAACGAGGGGGCCTTTGGATCCACCATATATTTT. Its protein product is CASSNEGAFGSTIYF. Filled out from reference TRBV5-1 and TRBJ1-3, the complete variable domain reads KAGVTQTPRYLIKTRGQQVTLSCSPISGHRSVSWYQQTPGQGLQFLFEYFSETQRNKGNFPGRFSGRQFSNSRSEMNVSTLELGDSALYLCASSNEGAFGSTIYFGEGSWLTVV.